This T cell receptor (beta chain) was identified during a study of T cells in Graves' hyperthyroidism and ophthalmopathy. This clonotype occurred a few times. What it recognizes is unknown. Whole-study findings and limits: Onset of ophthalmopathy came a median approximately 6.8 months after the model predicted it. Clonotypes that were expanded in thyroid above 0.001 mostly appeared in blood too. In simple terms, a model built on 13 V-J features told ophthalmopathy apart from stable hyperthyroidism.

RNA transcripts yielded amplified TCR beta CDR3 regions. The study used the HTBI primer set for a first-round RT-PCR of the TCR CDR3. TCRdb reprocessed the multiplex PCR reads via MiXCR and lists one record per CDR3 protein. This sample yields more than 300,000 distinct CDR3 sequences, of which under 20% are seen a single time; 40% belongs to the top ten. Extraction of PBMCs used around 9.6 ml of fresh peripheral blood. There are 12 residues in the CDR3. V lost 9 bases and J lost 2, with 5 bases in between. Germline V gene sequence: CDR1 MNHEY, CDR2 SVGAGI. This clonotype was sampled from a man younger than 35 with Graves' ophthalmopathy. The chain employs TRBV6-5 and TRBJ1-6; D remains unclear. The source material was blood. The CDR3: CARVAYNSPLHF. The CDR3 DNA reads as TGTGCCAGGGTAGCCTATAATTCACCCCTCCACTTT.